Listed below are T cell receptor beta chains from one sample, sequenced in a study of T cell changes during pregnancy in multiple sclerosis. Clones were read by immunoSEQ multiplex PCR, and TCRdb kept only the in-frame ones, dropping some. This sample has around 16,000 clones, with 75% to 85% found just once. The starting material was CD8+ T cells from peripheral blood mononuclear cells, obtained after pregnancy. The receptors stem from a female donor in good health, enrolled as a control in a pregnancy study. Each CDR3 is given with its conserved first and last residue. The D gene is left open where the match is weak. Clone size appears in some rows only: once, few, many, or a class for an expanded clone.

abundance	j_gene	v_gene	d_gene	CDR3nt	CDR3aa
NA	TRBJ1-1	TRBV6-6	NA	TGTGCCAGTTACGGCGCCGGCGGGCCCCTTGAAGCTTTCTTT	CASYGAGGPLEAFF
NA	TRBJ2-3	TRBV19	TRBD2	TGTGCCAGTAGTATAAAGCGGGGGCCCTCAGATACGCAGTATTTT	CASSIKRGPSDTQYF
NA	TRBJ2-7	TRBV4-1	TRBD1	TGCGCCAGCAGCCGGTCCGGGACAGAAGAGGACGAGCAGTACTTC	CASSRSGTEEDEQYF
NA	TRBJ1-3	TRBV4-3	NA	TGCGCCAGCAGCCCGGGGGGGACCAAGGGGGGAAACACCATATATTTT	CASSPGGTKGGNTIYF
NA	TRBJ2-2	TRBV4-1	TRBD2	TGCGCCAGCAGCCAAGAGGGCGCGGGAGTGGGCACCGGGGAGCTGTTTTTT	CASSQEGAGVGTGELFF
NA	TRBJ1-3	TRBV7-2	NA	TGTGCCAGCAGCCGCGCGGGGAACTCTGGAAACACCATATATTTT	CASSRAGNSGNTIYF
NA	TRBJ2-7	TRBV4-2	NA	TGTGCCAGCAGCCAAGGGGGTCGGGCGGGGAAGGACGAGCAGTACTTC	CASSQGGRAGKDEQYF
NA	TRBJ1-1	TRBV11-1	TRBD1	TGTGCCAGCAGCCCTCCGGGACAGGGGGCGGGCACTGAAGCTTTCTTT	CASSPPGQGAGTEAFF
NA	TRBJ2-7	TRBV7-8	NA	TGTGCCAGCAGCCAACTGCCAGGCTACGAGCAGTACTTC	CASSQLPGYEQYF
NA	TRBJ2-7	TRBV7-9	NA	TGTGCCAGCAGCTCCCGGACTACGGCAATTGGGGAGCAGTACTTC	CASSSRTTAIGEQYF
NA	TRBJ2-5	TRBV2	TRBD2	TGTGCCAGCAGTGAAATACTAGCGGGAGGCCGGAGGGAGACCCAGTACTTC	CASSEILAGGRRETQYF
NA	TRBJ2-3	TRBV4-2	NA	TGTGCCAGCAGCCGCGATAAAAGGGGTGGCCCTAGCACAGATACGCAGTATTTT	CASSRDKRGGPSTDTQYF
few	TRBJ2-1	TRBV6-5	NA	TGTGCCAGCAGTCCCGGGACACTAGACTACAATGAGCAGTTCTTC	CASSPGTLDYNEQFF
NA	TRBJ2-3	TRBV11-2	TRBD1	TGTGCCAGCAGCCCTGGACAGGGAAATTTCCATACGCAGTATTTT	CASSPGQGNFHTQYF
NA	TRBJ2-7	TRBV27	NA	TGTGCCAGCAGTTTGGGGCGGGGCTCCTACGAGCAGTACTTC	CASSLGRGSYEQYF
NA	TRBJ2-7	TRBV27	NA	TGTGCCAGCAGTGGGGGGGCTAGCGCGGCCTACGAGCAGTACTTC	CASSGGASAAYEQYF
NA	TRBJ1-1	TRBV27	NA	TGTGCCAGCAGTGAAAACGGAGGTGAAGCTTTCTTT	CASSENGGEAFF
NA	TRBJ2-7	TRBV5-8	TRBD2	TGTGCCAGCAGCCAAGATGGTTCGGGGGGTTCCTACGAGCAGTACTTC	CASSQDGSGGSYEQYF
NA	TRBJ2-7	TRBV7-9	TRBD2	TGTGCCAGCAGCTCCAACCGACGACTAGCGGGGGACTACGAGCAGTACTTC	CASSSNRRLAGDYEQYF
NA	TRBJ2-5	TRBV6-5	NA	TGTGCCAGCAGTGGGACTGAACAAGAGACCCAGTACTTC	CASSGTEQETQYF
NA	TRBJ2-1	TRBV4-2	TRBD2	TGTGCCAGCAGCCAAGACGGACTAGCGGATTACAATGAGCAGTTCTTC	CASSQDGLADYNEQFF
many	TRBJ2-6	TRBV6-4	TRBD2	TGTGCCAGCAGTGACGGGACTAGCGGCTCTGGGGCCAACGTCCTGACTTTC	CASSDGTSGSGANVLTF
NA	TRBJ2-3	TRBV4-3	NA	TGCGCCAGCAGCCAAGATCTGAGAGGAGCACGCACAGATACGCAGTATTTT	CASSQDLRGARTDTQYF
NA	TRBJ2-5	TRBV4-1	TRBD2	TGCGCCAGCAGCTTCCGGCGGGGGGACCAAGAGACCCAGTACTTC	CASSFRRGDQETQYF
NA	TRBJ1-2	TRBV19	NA	TGTGCCAGTAGTATAGGTCGGCGGGGCTACACCTTC	CASSIGRRGYTF
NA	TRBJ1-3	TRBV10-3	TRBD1	TGTGCCATCAGGGGAGACAGGGCTTCTGGAAACACCATATATTTT	CAIRGDRASGNTIYF
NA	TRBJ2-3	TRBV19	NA	TGTGCCAGTAGTATCGACAGTAGCACAGATACGCAGTATTTT	CASSIDSSTDTQYF
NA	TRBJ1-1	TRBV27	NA	TGTGCCAGCAGAGCACAGGGTAACACTGAAGCTTTCTTT	CASRAQGNTEAFF
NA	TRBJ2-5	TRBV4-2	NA	TGTGCCAGCAGCCCGCGAACGGGGGAGACCGAGACCCAGTACTTC	CASSPRTGETETQYF
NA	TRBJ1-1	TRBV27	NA	TGTGCCAGCAGTCCCCTTGAAGGGGGGGGAACTGAAGCTTTCTTT	CASSPLEGGGTEAFF
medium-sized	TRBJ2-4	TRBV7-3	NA	TGTGCCAGCAGCCCTGGGCCGGGGGCCAAAAACATTCAGTACTTC	CASSPGPGAKNIQYF
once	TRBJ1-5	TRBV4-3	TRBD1	TGCGCCAGCAGCCAAGACCCAGGACAGGGCGGCCAGCCCCAGCATTTT	CASSQDPGQGGQPQHF
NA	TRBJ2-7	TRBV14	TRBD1	TGTGCCAGCAGCCTTCCGGGACAGGGCGACGAGCAGTACTTC	CASSLPGQGDEQYF
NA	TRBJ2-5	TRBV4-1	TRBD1	TGCGCCAGCAGCTACCGGACAGGGAATACGCAAGAGACCCAGTACTTC	CASSYRTGNTQETQYF
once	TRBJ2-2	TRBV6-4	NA	TGTGCCAGCAGTGACGGAGCGTCCACCGGGGAGCTGTTTTTT	CASSDGASTGELFF
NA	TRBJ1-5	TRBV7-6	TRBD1	TGTGCCAGCAGCACAGGACAGGCCAATCAGCCCCAGCATTTT	CASSTGQANQPQHF
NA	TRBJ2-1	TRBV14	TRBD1	TGTGCCAGCAGCCAGCCGGGACAGGGGATCTCCCCCTACAATGAGCAGTTCTTC	CASSQPGQGISPYNEQFF
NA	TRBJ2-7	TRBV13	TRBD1	TGTGCCAGCAGCTTAGTAGGGGACAGGGGCTACGAGCAGTACTTC	CASSLVGDRGYEQYF
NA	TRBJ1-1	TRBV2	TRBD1	TGTGCCAGCAGGGACGTGGACAGGAGACCCCTGGAAGCTTTCTTT	CASRDVDRRPLEAFF
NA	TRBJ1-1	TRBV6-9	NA	TGTGCCAGTTACGGCGCCGGCGGGCCCCTTGAAGCTTTCTTT	CASYGAGGPLEAFF
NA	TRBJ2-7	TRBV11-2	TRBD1	TGTGCCAGCACCATCGACAGGGGGCGCGGAAACGAGCAGTACTTC	CASTIDRGRGNEQYF